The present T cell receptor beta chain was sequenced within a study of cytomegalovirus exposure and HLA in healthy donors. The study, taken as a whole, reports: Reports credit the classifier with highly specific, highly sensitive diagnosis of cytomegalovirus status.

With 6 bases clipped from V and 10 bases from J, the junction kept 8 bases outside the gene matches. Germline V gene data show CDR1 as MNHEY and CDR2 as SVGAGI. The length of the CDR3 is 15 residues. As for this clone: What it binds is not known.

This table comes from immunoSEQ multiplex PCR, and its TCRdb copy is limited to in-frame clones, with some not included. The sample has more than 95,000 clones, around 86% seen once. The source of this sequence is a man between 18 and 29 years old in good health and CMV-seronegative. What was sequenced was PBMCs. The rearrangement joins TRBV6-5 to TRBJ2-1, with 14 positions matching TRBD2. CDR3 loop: CASSDGTSGREEQFF. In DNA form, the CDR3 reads TGTGCCAGCAGCGATGGGACTAGCGGGAGAGAGGAGCAGTTCTTC.